This T cell receptor (beta chain) is from a study of T cells in Graves' hyperthyroidism and ophthalmopathy. What was amplified from RNA transcripts were TCR beta CDR3 regions. A set of HTBI primers served as the primers for a first-round RT-PCR of the TCR CDR3. TCRdb used MiXCR to reprocess the multiplex PCR reads, holding one entry per CDR3 protein. The sample has 450,000 to 650,000 distinct CDR3 sequences, 17% seen once. PBMCs were derived from more than 8 ml fresh peripheral blood. The sample holds many counts of this clonotype. Its antigen is undetermined. Germline V lookup: CDR1 LGHDT, CDR2 YNNKEL (reference sequence). J was trimmed by 4 bases and V by 0 bases; bases with no gene match: 13. The CDR3 has 20 residues. Study observations and caveats: By a 13 V-J model, ophthalmopathy was set apart from stable hyperthyroidism. Blood also carried most thyroid clonotypes expanded above 0.001.

Material for sequencing was blood. The sequence was obtained from a woman under 30 with Graves' ophthalmopathy. The V and J genes are TRBV3-1 and TRBJ2-5; 14 bases are shared with TRBD2. The CDR3 region has the DNA TGTGCCAGCAGCCAAGAAGGGACTAGCGGGGGACCACAAGACCGAGAGACCCAGTACTTC. Protein sequence: CASSQEGTSGGPQDRETQYF.